A single sample is the source of the 5 T cell receptor beta chains below, sequenced in a study of post-analysis software for immune sequencing data (dated by TCRdb to between 2015 and 2017). Library generation was performed with PCR. The instrument given in TCRdb is Illumina HiSeq 2500. Unique molecular identifiers were incorporated into TCR beta cDNA libraries to reduce PCR and sequencing biases. TCRdb reprocessing: public reads trimmed at Q25 with fastp, clones called with MiXCR, in-frame beta chains kept. CDR3 protein sequences are deduplicated, and each keeps its most common genes and DNA. A total of hundreds of thousands of distinct CDR3 sequences appear in this sample, approximately 46% of them only once. 9% to 13% of the sample is taken by the ten largest. These receptors' targets are unknown. Findings and caveats that apply to the study as a whole: Patients showed significantly higher frequencies than controls for about five TRBV segments, among them TRBV5-6, TRBV5-1 and TRBV20-1.

Sequencing was done on a sample of blood. These receptors were collected from a girl aged 5-17 years with multiple sclerosis.

Regarding this clonotype: Relative to the germline gene, one junction end is altered; a read error may explain this. CDR3: CATSRQVLGGERFF. CDR3 nucleotides: TGTGCCACCAGCAGACAGGTTCTCGGCGGGGAGCGGTTTTTT. The rearrangement joins TRBV15 to TRBJ2-2, with D perhaps matching TRBD2 (6 bases). CDR1 is LNHNV and CDR2 is YYDKDF in the germline V gene (reference sequence). This CDR3 has 14 amino acids.

The CDR3 protein is CASSRQHSPLHF. CDR3 DNA: TGTGCCAGTAGTAGACAGCATTCACCCCTCCACTTT. This chain joins TRBV19 and TRBJ1-6, with D possibly being TRBD1 (5 bases). With 4 bases removed from V and 8 bases from J, the gap between germline ends came to 6 bases. The length of the CDR3 is 12 residues. CDR1 and CDR2 (germline): LNHDA, SQIVND (reference sequence).

The chain has TRBV20-1 and TRBJ2-1; D not resolved. The V and J ends lost 3 bases and 3 bases respectively, with 9 bases between them. This CDR3 has 13 amino acids. CDR1 and CDR2 from the germline V gene are DFQATT and SNEGSKA (reference sequence). The CDR3 DNA is TGCAGTGCTAGTAAGCTGCTCTACAATGAGCAGTTCTTC. Translation gives CSASKLLYNEQFF.

This rearrangement joins TRBV20-1 to TRBJ2-7; TRBD1 might be the D (5 bases). The V and J ends lost 0 bases and 0 bases respectively, with 12 bases between them. This CDR3 spans 15 amino acids. Germline lookup yields CDR1 DFQATT and CDR2 SNEGSKA (reference sequence). The CDR3 loop reads CSARDQGSPSYEQYF. The CDR3 DNA follows: TGCAGTGCTAGAGATCAGGGCTCGCCCTCCTACGAGCAGTACTTC.

This clonotype was observed a few times. The chain uses TRBV10-2 and TRBJ2-3; no definite D call. The CDR3 runs to 12 residues. Germline V gene sequence: CDR1 WSHSY, CDR2 SAAADI. Trimming removed 1 base from V and 4 bases from J, with 3 bases in between. CDR3 residues: CASSEYPDTQYF. CDR3 DNA: TGCGCCAGCAGTGAGTATCCAGATACGCAGTATTTT.